This record concerns one T cell receptor (beta chain) sequence. Antigen unknown. This specimen comes from a study of beta chain features in type 1 diabetes. Expressed TCRB transcripts were sequenced after all isolated RNA was converted to cDNA. The average read count of naive, central memory and regulatory T cell samples was around 3.6 million. Only in-frame clones appear in the TCRdb table, and some are missing; sequencing was by immunoSEQ multiplex PCR. In the table there are 900,000 or so clones, under 20% of which are singletons. The study, taken as a whole, reports: Shorter TCRB CDR3s, moderately but significantly so, were found in Type 1 diabetes patients in all four CD4+ subsets.

Germline-derived CDR1 and CDR2 are LNHDA and SQIVND (reference sequence). CDR3 length: 15 residues. Losses at the gene ends were 1 base for V and 2 bases for J; bases not matched to a gene: 5. The specimen sequenced was naive CD4+ T cells from blood. This chain joins TRBV19 and TRBJ2-7; 7 positions agree with TRBD2. The TCR comes from a young woman in good health. Written as DNA, the CDR3 is TGTGCCAGTAGTATAGCCCAGCGGGAAACCTACGAGCAGTACTTC. Translating it yields CASSIAQRETYEQYF. The variable domain in full, with the rest retrieved from reference TRBV19 and TRBJ2-7, is DGGITQSPKYLFRKEGQNVTLSCEQNLNHDAMYWYRQDPGQGLRLIYYSQIVNDFQKGDIAEGYSVSREKKESFPLTVTSAQKNPTAFYLCASSIAQRETYEQYFGPGTRLTVT.